This T cell receptor (beta chain) came from a study of blood T cell repertoires in COVID-19. Across the study: COVID-19 samples collected from the United States, Italy and Spain covered acute and convalescent phases. In each case, the material was cDNA or gDNA derived from T cells, B-cell-depleted T cells, or PBMCs.

The V gene end was trimmed by 8 bases and the J gene end by 1 base; junction bases not matched to a gene: 4. CDR1 SQVTM and CDR2 ANQGSEA come from the germline V gene. The CDR3 covers 12 residues. The sample holds a few counts of this clone. Study processing details: Amplification of reference gene primers was used by the study to estimate nucleated cell counts. Here immunoSEQ multiplex PCR was the method, and the copy in TCRdb shows in-frame clones only, minus some. V, J and clone size derive from that table, while D and trimming were established from the DNA sequence. The sample holds 130,000 or so clones; roughly 90% are singletons and the top ten take 2% to 2.5%.

The origin of this receptor is a man between 65 and 85 years old with active COVID-19. Sequenced material: peripheral blood. The chain carries TRBV29-1 and TRBJ1-1; 7 nucleotides align to TRBD1. The CDR3 region is CSSRTGNTEAFF. The CDR3 nucleotides read TGCAGCTCTAGGACAGGGAACACTGAAGCTTTCTTT.